This is a list of T cell receptor beta chains from one sample in a study of T cell repertoires in cytomegalovirus infection. No cognate antigen is known for these TCRs. TCRdb re-derived calls from the reads in MiXCR, one entry per CDR3 protein. This sample has about half a million distinct CDR3 sequences, with 30% to 40% found just once. The sequenced sample was cultured PBMCs, obtained from culture after CMV antigen stimulation. Receptors were obtained from a human donor in good health (CMV status not recorded). Some clones in this sample may be carry-over from other donors' samples. CDR3s include the opening cysteine and the closing phenylalanine or tryptophan. The D gene is left open where the match is weak. Clone size appears in some rows only: once, few, many, or a class for an expanded clone.

V: TRBV12-3/TRBV12-4
size: few
D: TRBD1
J: TRBJ2-3
DNA: TGTGCCAGCAGTAAAGAGACAGGGCCTAGCACAGATACGCAGTATTTT
CDR3: CASSKETGPSTDTQYF

V: TRBV20-1
size: few
D: NA
J: TRBJ1-2
DNA: TGCAGTGCTAGACGGCGGGGGAGAGTTTATGGCTACACCTTC
CDR3: CSARRRGRVYGYTF

V: TRBV11-3
size: few
D: TRBD1
J: TRBJ1-1
DNA: TGTGCCAGCAGCCACTCTTGGGACAGAATGAACACTGAAGCTTTCTTT
CDR3: CASSHSWDRMNTEAFF

V: TRBV6-5
size: few
D: NA
J: TRBJ1-2
DNA: TGTGCCAGCAGTTACGAAGGGGATGGCTACACCTTC
CDR3: CASSYEGDGYTF

V: TRBV6-5
size: NA
D: NA
J: TRBJ1-3
DNA: TGTGCCAGCAGTTATCGGGACCAGAACGCAGGAAACACCATATATTTT
CDR3: CASSYRDQNAGNTIYF

V: TRBV28
size: NA
D: TRBD1
J: TRBJ2-7
DNA: TGTGCCAGCAGCTTTGGACAGGTTGCCTACGAGCAGTACTTC
CDR3: CASSFGQVAYEQYF

V: TRBV12-3/TRBV12-4
size: few
D: NA
J: TRBJ1-4
DNA: TGTGCCAGCAGTTGGGGTCTGAGTAATGAAAAACTGTTTTTT
CDR3: CASSWGLSNEKLFF

V: TRBV10-2
size: NA
D: TRBD2
J: TRBJ2-1
DNA: TGCGCCAGCAGTCCGGGACTAGCGGGAGGGAAGAGCTCCTACAATGAGCAGTTCTTC
CDR3: CASSPGLAGGKSSYNEQFF

V: TRBV7-3
size: NA
D: NA
J: TRBJ2-5
DNA: TGTGCCAGCAGCTCTGTTGGGGGAGAGACCCAGTACTTC
CDR3: CASSSVGGETQYF

V: TRBV19
size: few
D: NA
J: TRBJ2-4
DNA: TGTGCCAGTAGTATGTCCCAGGGAATCGGGGACATTCAGTACTTC
CDR3: CASSMSQGIGDIQYF

V: TRBV7-9
size: few
D: NA
J: TRBJ2-1
DNA: TGTGCCAGCAGCTTAGCGGTGGGAAAGCTTGAGCAGTTCTTC
CDR3: CASSLAVGKLEQFF

V: TRBV12-3/TRBV12-4
size: NA
D: TRBD1
J: TRBJ1-2
DNA: TGTGCCAGCAAACTACAGGGGTTGGGAGGCTACACCTTC
CDR3: CASKLQGLGGYTF

V: TRBV7-2
size: NA
D: NA
J: TRBJ2-5
DNA: TGTGCCAGCAGCTTGCAGTCTCGCCAAGAGACCCAGTACTTC
CDR3: CASSLQSRQETQYF

V: TRBV4-1
size: NA
D: NA
J: TRBJ1-2
DNA: TGCGCCAGCAGCCAAGAACCAGCTAACTATGGCTACACCTTC
CDR3: CASSQEPANYGYTF

V: TRBV6-2/TRBV6-3
size: NA
D: TRBD2
J: TRBJ2-1
DNA: TGTGCCAGCAGTAATCTCGTCGGCGGGAGTGTGTACAATGAGCAGTTCTTC
CDR3: CASSNLVGGSVYNEQFF

V: TRBV27
size: NA
D: TRBD1
J: TRBJ2-7
DNA: TGTGCCAGCAGGCCGAAGGACAGGGGGCCCTACGAGCAGTACTTC
CDR3: CASRPKDRGPYEQYF

V: TRBV11-3
size: few
D: NA
J: TRBJ1-3
DNA: TGTGCCAGCAGCTTAGGCGGCCCAGAGGGAAACACCATATATTTT
CDR3: CASSLGGPEGNTIYF

V: TRBV7-9
size: NA
D: NA
J: TRBJ2-3
DNA: TGTGCCAGCAGCGCCCCCTATTTAGATACGCAGTATTTT
CDR3: CASSAPYLDTQYF

V: TRBV7-2
size: NA
D: TRBD2
J: TRBJ2-7
DNA: TGTGCCAGCAGCTTAATTAGGGCTAGCGGGAGTTCCGAGCAGTACTTC
CDR3: CASSLIRASGSSEQYF

V: TRBV27
size: NA
D: NA
J: TRBJ2-7
DNA: TGTGCCAGCAGTTTACTTCAGAGCTCCTACGAGCAGTACTTC
CDR3: CASSLLQSSYEQYF

V: TRBV24-1
size: NA
D: NA
J: TRBJ1-1
DNA: TGTGCCACCAACCCGGGGGCCCGGAACACTGAAGCTTTCTTT
CDR3: CATNPGARNTEAFF

V: TRBV11-2
size: NA
D: TRBD2
J: TRBJ2-3
DNA: TGTGCCAGCAGCTTTAGCGGGAGATTCGATACGCAGTATTTT
CDR3: CASSFSGRFDTQYF

V: TRBV4-1
size: NA
D: TRBD1
J: TRBJ2-4
DNA: TGCGCCAGCAGCCAGGTCAACAGGGGGAACATTCAGTACTTC
CDR3: CASSQVNRGNIQYF

V: TRBV12-3/TRBV12-4
size: NA
D: NA
J: TRBJ2-1
DNA: TGTGCCAGCAGGGCTACAGGTTACAATGAGCAGTTCTTC
CDR3: CASRATGYNEQFF

V: TRBV7-4
size: NA
D: NA
J: TRBJ1-5
DNA: TGTGCCAGCAGCTTAGATAGGGCAGGGGTTCAGCCCCAGCATTTT
CDR3: CASSLDRAGVQPQHF

V: TRBV4-1
size: NA
D: TRBD2
J: TRBJ2-1
DNA: TGCGCCAGCAGCCAAGATACCGTAGGACTAGCGGGAGTAGAGGGTTTATACAATGAGCAGTTCTTC
CDR3: CASSQDTVGLAGVEGLYNEQFF

V: TRBV29-1
size: NA
D: TRBD2
J: TRBJ2-3
DNA: TGCAGCGTTGCGATCCTAGCGGAGCACACAGATACGCAGTATTTT
CDR3: CSVAILAEHTDTQYF

V: TRBV6-2/TRBV6-3
size: NA
D: NA
J: TRBJ2-5
DNA: TGTGCCAGCACCTACGGAAACGCAGAGACCCAGTACTTC
CDR3: CASTYGNAETQYF

V: TRBV24-1
size: NA
D: NA
J: TRBJ1-1
DNA: TGTGCCACCAGCAGACAGGCGAACACTGAAGCTTTCTTT
CDR3: CATSRQANTEAFF

V: TRBV7-6
size: NA
D: NA
J: TRBJ1-1
DNA: TGTGCCAGCAGCTTACCCCACCTCCTCAGGGGCACTGAAGCTTTCTTT
CDR3: CASSLPHLLRGTEAFF

V: TRBV11-3
size: NA
D: NA
J: TRBJ2-3
DNA: TGTGCCAGCAGCTTTTGGGGGAGTGGAGGAGATACGCAGTATTTT
CDR3: CASSFWGSGGDTQYF

V: TRBV20-1
size: few
D: NA
J: TRBJ1-1
DNA: TGCAGTGCTAGAGGAAGGGTGGGACACAAAGAAGCTTTCTTT
CDR3: CSARGRVGHKEAFF

V: TRBV7-6
size: NA
D: TRBD2
J: TRBJ2-5
DNA: TGTGCCAGCAGCCCACGACTAGCGGGAGACGAGACCCAGTACTTC
CDR3: CASSPRLAGDETQYF

V: TRBV7-2
size: few
D: TRBD1
J: TRBJ2-5
DNA: TGTGCCAGCAGGGCCGACAGGGGGAAGGGAAGGGAGACCCAGTACTTC
CDR3: CASRADRGKGRETQYF

V: TRBV7-9
size: NA
D: TRBD1
J: TRBJ2-1
DNA: TGTGCCAGCAGCCCTAGCCGGACAGGGCTGTTCTTC
CDR3: CASSPSRTGLFF

V: TRBV5-4
size: few
D: NA
J: TRBJ1-3
DNA: TGTGCCAGCAGCTTGATGGGGGGCGTATCTGGAAACACCATATATTTT
CDR3: CASSLMGGVSGNTIYF

V: TRBV24-1
size: few
D: TRBD1
J: TRBJ2-5
DNA: TGTGCCACCAGTGATTTTTCTGGGGACAGGTACCAAGAGACCCAGTACTTC
CDR3: CATSDFSGDRYQETQYF

V: TRBV25-1
size: NA
D: NA
J: TRBJ1-4
DNA: TGTGCCAGCAGTGAACCCTCCCGGGGTCTGTTTTTT
CDR3: CASSEPSRGLFF

V: TRBV24-1
size: NA
D: NA
J: TRBJ2-1
DNA: TGTGCCACCAGTGATCCCTTTCTCGGGATTATGCAGTTCTTC
CDR3: CATSDPFLGIMQFF

V: TRBV7-2
size: NA
D: TRBD1
J: TRBJ1-2
DNA: TGTGCCAGCAGCTCCCGTCCGGACAGGACTAACTATGGCTACACCTTC
CDR3: CASSSRPDRTNYGYTF

V: TRBV29-1
size: NA
D: NA
J: TRBJ2-3
DNA: TGCAGCGTTGAATTGACCAATACGCAGTATTTT
CDR3: CSVELTNTQYF

V: TRBV4-3
size: NA
D: NA
J: TRBJ2-5
DNA: TGCGCCAGCAGCCAAGTCTCGGGGACCCAGTACTTC
CDR3: CASSQVSGTQYF

V: TRBV12-3/TRBV12-4
size: few
D: TRBD1
J: TRBJ2-1
DNA: TGTGCCAGCAGCCCCACCCCGGGACAGGGAAAGAATGAGCAGTTCTTC
CDR3: CASSPTPGQGKNEQFF

V: TRBV7-2
size: NA
D: TRBD2
J: TRBJ2-5
DNA: TGTGCCAGCAGCTTGGTTTTAGCGGGAGGGATAGACCAAGAGACCCAGTACTTC
CDR3: CASSLVLAGGIDQETQYF

V: TRBV6-5
size: few
D: NA
J: TRBJ1-3
DNA: TGTGCCAGCAGTTACTCGACGAGCGGCAGTGAAAAACCGTTATATTTT
CDR3: CASSYSTSGSEKPLYF

V: TRBV27
size: few
D: NA
J: TRBJ2-2
DNA: TGTGCCAGCAGTTTATTAGCTAGGGCCGGGGAGCTGTTTTTT
CDR3: CASSLLARAGELFF

V: TRBV6-5
size: few
D: TRBD2
J: TRBJ2-1
DNA: TGTGCCAGCAGTTTACTAGCGGGAGTTTCTGAGCAGTTCTTC
CDR3: CASSLLAGVSEQFF

V: TRBV4-1
size: NA
D: NA
J: TRBJ2-1
DNA: TGCGCCAGCAGCCAACCCCTAGGGAAGAGCTCCTACAATGAGCAGTTCTTC
CDR3: CASSQPLGKSSYNEQFF

V: TRBV9
size: NA
D: NA
J: TRBJ2-3
DNA: TGTGCCAGCAGCGTAGGTGACTCCGCAGATACGCAGTATTTT
CDR3: CASSVGDSADTQYF

V: TRBV7-6
size: NA
D: TRBD1
J: TRBJ1-6
DNA: TGTGCCAGCAGCTTTGGGGGCCGACAGGGGGCTTCACCCCTCCACTTT
CDR3: CASSFGGRQGASPLHF

V: TRBV5-1
size: few
D: TRBD2
J: TRBJ2-1
DNA: TGCGCCAGCAGCTTGTACCCACGGACTAGCGGGAGCAATGAGCAGTTCTTC
CDR3: CASSLYPRTSGSNEQFF

V: TRBV27
size: many
D: NA
J: TRBJ1-5
DNA: TGTGCCAGCAGTTTATTGGGGGATCAGCCCCAGCATTTT
CDR3: CASSLLGDQPQHF

V: TRBV20-1
size: NA
D: TRBD2
J: TRBJ2-7
DNA: TGCAGTGCTAGGCGGACTAGCGGGAGACGGGCCTCCTACGAGCAGTACTTC
CDR3: CSARRTSGRRASYEQYF

V: TRBV6-5
size: NA
D: NA
J: TRBJ1-2
DNA: TGTGCCAGCAGGATACGGACGGGCTATGGCTACACCTTC
CDR3: CASRIRTGYGYTF

V: TRBV7-8
size: few
D: NA
J: TRBJ2-1
DNA: TGTGCCAGCAGCTTAGAGGCGGCCTCCTACAATGAGCAGTTCTTC
CDR3: CASSLEAASYNEQFF

V: TRBV11-2
size: NA
D: TRBD1
J: TRBJ1-2
DNA: TGTGCCAGCAGCTTAGATAGAGGACAGGGGCGCGGCTACACCTTC
CDR3: CASSLDRGQGRGYTF

V: TRBV5-6
size: NA
D: NA
J: TRBJ1-1
DNA: TGTGCCAGCAGCTTGTATAGGGCCACTGAAGCTTTCTTT
CDR3: CASSLYRATEAFF

V: TRBV7-9
size: NA
D: NA
J: TRBJ1-3
DNA: TGTGCCAGCAGCCCAGCAAGTAGCTCTGGAAACACCATATATTTT
CDR3: CASSPASSSGNTIYF

V: TRBV20-1
size: NA
D: NA
J: TRBJ2-1
DNA: TGCAGTGCTCACGGGGCCTTCCCAAAGCAGTTCTTC
CDR3: CSAHGAFPKQFF